The clone carrying this T cell receptor beta chain was detected many times. Its specificity is not known. MiXCR, run by TCRdb on the 5' RACE reads, gives a single entry per CDR3 protein. The table has about 240,000 distinct CDR3 sequences, approximately 9% seen once. The data originate from a study of CD8 T cells in ankylosing spondylitis. Regarding the study as a whole: Matched ankylosing spondylitis synovial fluid reportedly showed significant enrichment of disease-linked clones. Within ankylosing spondylitis blood, a TCR beta motif made up of under 10 highly homologous variants appeared to be characteristic.

This CDR3 has 16 amino acids. Trimming at V came to 0 bases and at J to 2 bases, leaving 6 bases not matched to a gene. Germline lookup yields CDR1 SGDLS and CDR2 YYNGEE. The receptor was derived from a male donor with ankylosing spondylitis or in good health (not recorded which). This chain links TRBV9 with TRBJ1-1; 8 bases agree with TRBD1. Input material: blood, either unsorted or a sorted T cell fraction (not recorded which). This CDR3 is CASSVDAQGGNTEAFF. The DNA of the CDR3 is TGTGCCAGCAGCGTAGACGCACAGGGGGGAAACACTGAAGCTTTCTTT.